These 20 T cell receptor beta chains originate from one sample sequenced in a study of shared clonotypes between healthy human individuals (dated by TCRdb to the early 2020s). Libraries were made using the immunoSEQ multiplex PCR assay. In its TCRdb copy, this immuneACCESS table keeps in-frame sequences only and misses some clones. Where compared with another copy, unresolved V genes explain less than half of these, and the others have no known cause. The sample yields hundreds of thousands of clones; around 92% were counted once. Of the sample, approximately 25% falls within the top ten clones. For the CD8 naive samples, CD45RO-negative cells were positively selected for CCR7, yielding a CD45RA+CCR7+ population from which TemRA cells were excluded. The sequenced sample consisted of naive CD8+ T cells sorted from blood. What this sample's cell subset or site label stands for: CD45RA+CCR7+. These receptors were taken from a man aged 25 to 40 in good health.

J is TRBJ2-3 and V is TRBV10-3, with D tentatively TRBD1 or TRBD2 (6 bases each). CDR3 size: 15 residues. Germline V gene data show CDR1 as ENHRY and CDR2 as SYGVKD. Trimming took off 11 bases at V and 0 bases at J, with 18 bases between the two ends. The CDR3 DNA reads as TGTGCCGCCCAAAGGGGGGCAGTGAGCACAGATACGCAGTATTTT. Translating it yields CAAQRGAVSTDTQYF.

The chain recombines TRBV2 with TRBJ2-7, with D unresolved. CDR3 length: 16 amino acids. Germline V lookup: CDR1 SNHLY, CDR2 FYNNEI. Trimming left V 6 bases short and J 4 bases short, with 22 bases between. DNA for the CDR3: TGTGCCAGCAGCTACGGACCCCCTCGATTTCAGTACGAGCAGTACTTC. Residues: CASSYGPPRFQYEQYF.

The chain employs TRBV27 and TRBJ2-3, with D possibly matching TRBD2 (5 bases). V lost 2 bases and J 2 bases, leaving 17 bases between the germline ends. CDR3 size: 17 residues. Germline CDR1 reads MNHEY; CDR2 reads SMNVEV (reference sequence). CDR3 coding DNA: TGTGCCAGCAGTTTACGTAGCGTTGTGGGTGTCACAGATACGCAGTATTTT. Encoded protein: CASSLRSVVGVTDTQYF.

The V call is TRBV5-4, the J call TRBJ2-2; D call uncertain. Trimming removed 3 bases from V and 6 bases from J, with 3 bases in between. The CDR3 loop spans 11 amino acids. Germline assignment: CDR1 SGHNT and CDR2 YYREEE (reference sequence). CDR3 region: CASSSAGELFF. The CDR3 bases are TGTGCCAGCAGCTCGGCCGGGGAGCTGTTTTTT.

This chain links TRBV27 with TRBJ2-5; TRBD2 matches at 13 bases. The V and J ends lost 6 bases and 2 bases, in that order; junction bases with no gene match: 3. There are 15 residues in the CDR3. Per the germline V gene, CDR1 is MNHEY and CDR2 is SMNVEV (reference sequence). In DNA, the CDR3 is TGTGCCAGCAGAGGACTAGCGGGAGAACAAGAGACCCAGTACTTC. Translation gives CASRGLAGEQETQYF.

The V gene is TRBV6-7, the J gene TRBJ1-2; 11 bases are shared with TRBD1. TRBV6-7 is an open reading frame, and its role is uncertain. Trimming took 6 bases from V and 4 from J; bases not matched to a gene: 1. The CDR3 sequence is 13 residues long. CDR3 loop: CASRGTGGYGYTF. The DNA for the CDR3 is TGTGCCAGCAGAGGGACAGGGGGCTATGGCTACACCTTC.

V and J are TRBV11-3 and TRBJ2-1; D tentatively reads TRBD1 or TRBD2 (5 bases each). The germline V gene has CDR1 SGHNT and CDR2 YENEEA. V lost 5 bases, J lost 8 bases, and 19 bases lay in between. This CDR3 contains 15 residues. This CDR3 is CASSHGTSQGDEQFF. CDR3 DNA sequence: TGTGCCAGCAGCCACGGGACCTCCCAGGGCGATGAGCAGTTCTTC. Using reference TRBV11-3 and TRBJ2-1 for the parts outside the CDR3, the full variable domain is EAGVVQSPRYKIIEKKQPVAFWCNPISGHNTLYWYLQNLGQGPELLIRYENEEAVDDSQLPKDRFSAERLKGVDSTLKIQPAELGDSAVYLCASSHGTSQGDEQFFGPGTRLTVL.

The chain links TRBV14 to TRBJ2-1; D gene ambiguous. The germline V gene encodes CDR1 SGHDN and CDR2 FVKESK. Trimming took off 0 bases at V and 8 bases at J, with 23 bases between the two ends. This CDR3 comprises 18 residues. CDR3 amino acids: CASSQDGTNFFGMDEQFF. The CDR3 nucleotides read TGTGCCAGCAGCCAAGATGGCACAAATTTTTTTGGTATGGATGAGCAGTTCTTC.

This clone was detected only once. This chain links TRBV5-4 with TRBJ2-7; D perhaps matches TRBD1 (5 bases). V was clipped by 3 bases and J by 2 bases, with 18 bases between them. This CDR3 has 16 residues. CDR1 and CDR2 (germline): SGHNT, YYREEE (reference sequence). The CDR3 region is CASSSPESGKAYEQYF. CDR3 in DNA: TGTGCCAGCAGCTCGCCCGAGTCAGGGAAAGCCTACGAGCAGTACTTC.

The chain carries TRBV7-8 and TRBJ2-5; a possible D gene is TRBD2 (5 bases). The CDR3 is 16 amino acids. V lost 5 bases and J 3 bases, leaving 19 bases between the germline ends. The germline gives CDR1 SGHVS, CDR2 FQNEAQ. The DNA for the CDR3 is TGTGCCAGCAGCCTGCCCCTCGGGGAAGGAGAAGAGACCCAGTACTTC. It specifies CASSLPLGEGEETQYF.

The chain combines TRBV27 with TRBJ2-2; unclear D gene. Germline assignment: CDR1 MNHEY and CDR2 SMNVEV (reference sequence). The V end was cut by 3 bases, the J end by 4 bases, with 12 bases between. This CDR3 has 15 amino acids. In DNA, the CDR3 is TGTGCCAGCAGTTTCATTGGGATTGGCACCGGGGAGCTGTTTTTT. Its protein product is CASSFIGIGTGELFF.

This chain joins TRBV5-4 and TRBJ2-7; D might be TRBD1 or TRBD2, each matching 5 bases. Germline V gene sequence: CDR1 SGHNT, CDR2 YYREEE (reference sequence). V was pared by 4 bases and J by 0 bases, with 11 bases between. The length of the CDR3 is 14 residues. The CDR3 here is CASSPRDASYEQYF. DNA for the CDR3: TGTGCCAGCAGCCCCCGGGACGCCTCCTACGAGCAGTACTTC.

This clone was detected only a few times. The chain has TRBV27 and TRBJ2-7, with unresolved D. The germline gives CDR1 MNHEY, CDR2 SMNVEV (reference sequence). V lost 5 bases and J 7 bases, leaving 15 bases between the germline ends. This CDR3 has 13 amino acids. The CDR3 here is CASSPGLKWEQYF. CDR3 nucleotides: TGTGCCAGCAGTCCCGGGCTCAAGTGGGAGCAGTACTTC.

About this clone: Other nucleotide sequences in the sample specify the same CDR3. The V gene is TRBV9, the J gene TRBJ1-3; the D is unclear. The germline V and J ends were trimmed by 4 bases and 2 bases, with 1 base remaining between them. The CDR3 spans 11 residues. In germline, CDR1 is SGDLS, CDR2 YYNGEE. The CDR3 nucleotides read TGTGCCAGCAGCCCTGGAAACACCATATATTTT. Residues: CASSPGNTIYF.

The V and J genes are TRBV7-2 and TRBJ2-5; 11 bases line up with TRBD1. The CDR3 runs to 18 residues. Germline assignment: CDR1 SGHTA and CDR2 FQGNSA. V lost 5 bases and J lost 1; bases outside the gene matches: 12. In DNA, the CDR3 is TGTGCCAGCAGCGCCCGGGACAGGGGGAAGTCGGTCCAAGAGACCCAGTACTTC. Translated, it gives CASSARDRGKSVQETQYF.

V is TRBV4-3 and J is TRBJ2-7; TRBD2 is a possible D gene (5 bases). The V end was cut by 0 bases, the J end by 2 bases, with 14 bases between. This CDR3 region has 16 residues. Per the germline V gene, CDR1 is LGHNA and CDR2 is YSLEER. This chain's CDR3 is CASSQDPRSSAYEQYF. The CDR3 DNA sequence: TGCGCCAGCAGCCAAGATCCGCGGAGTAGCGCCTACGAGCAGTACTTC.

This rearrangement joins TRBV10-2 to TRBJ1-5, with D uncertain. This CDR3 has 14 amino acids. The V and J ends lost 8 bases and 0 bases respectively, with 11 bases between them. Germline values: CDR1 WSHSY, CDR2 SAAADI. DNA of the CDR3: TGCGCCAGCGGTGCAGCCCATAGCAATCAGCCCCAGCATTTT. This codes for CASGAAHSNQPQHF.

The J gene is TRBJ1-1, the V gene TRBV4-3; tentatively, D is TRBD1 (6 bases). Germline V gene data show CDR1 as LGHNA and CDR2 as YSLEER. The CDR3 consists of 19 residues. The V end was cut by 0 bases, the J end by 7 bases, with 27 bases between. The CDR3 DNA reads TGCGCCAGCAGCCAAGATTCGGGACAACGTTCCCATCGTGGCCTTGAAGCTTTCTTT. Encoded protein: CASSQDSGQRSHRGLEAFF.

The chain employs TRBV15 and TRBJ1-5; D perhaps matches TRBD1 (5 bases). Germline CDR1 and CDR2: LNHNV and YYDKDF (reference sequence). The CDR3 has 15 amino acids. V gave up 0 bases and J gave up 1 base, with 7 bases separating them. The CDR3 loop reads CATSREGGSNQPQHF. CDR3 nucleotides: TGTGCCACCAGCAGAGAGGGGGGAAGCAATCAGCCCCAGCATTTT.

The V gene is TRBV2, the J gene TRBJ2-5; maybe TRBD2 (6 bases). In germline, CDR1 is SNHLY, CDR2 FYNNEI. This CDR3 has 12 amino acids. V was clipped by 5 bases and J by 3 bases, with 7 bases between them. The CDR3 spells CASSRLEETQYF. CDR3 nucleotide sequence: TGTGCCAGCAGTCGACTAGAAGAGACCCAGTACTTC.